This passage covers 15 T cell receptor beta chains from one sample sequenced in a study of T cells after yellow fever vaccination. TCRdb used MiXCR to reprocess the 5' RACE reads, holding one entry per CDR3 protein. The sample gives 550,000 to 750,000 distinct CDR3 sequences, roughly 12% of which show up once; around 15% is in the top ten. The sequenced sample was PBMCs, obtained on the day of the yellow fever booster vaccination. Receptors originate from a man aged 25 to 40 who received the YFV17D yellow fever vaccine.

V gene TRBV19 combines with J gene TRBJ1-5; D is unresolved. V dropped 0 bases and J dropped 4 bases, with 10 bases sitting between them. This CDR3 spans 15 amino acids. Germline CDR1 is LNHDA and CDR2 is SQIVND (reference sequence). The CDR3 coding sequence is TGTGCCAGTAGTATAGACCGGGCGGGGAATCAGCCCCAGCATTTT. Its translation: CASSIDRAGNQPQHF.

J is TRBJ1-6 and V is TRBV4-3; D gene unclear. The V and J ends lost 0 bases and 0 bases respectively, with 6 bases between them. The CDR3 has 16 amino acids. Germline loops: CDR1 LGHNA, CDR2 YSLEER. Here the CDR3 DNA reads TGCGCCAGCAGCCAAGATATGAGCTCCTATAATTCACCCCTCCACTTT. It is translated as CASSQDMSSYNSPLHF.

This clonotype was detected a few times. The V and J genes are TRBV6-5 and TRBJ2-2; D possibly matches TRBD1 or TRBD2 (7 bases each). The V and J ends lost 2 bases and 6 bases respectively, with 22 bases between them. There are 18 residues in the CDR3. Germline assignment: CDR1 MNHEY and CDR2 SVGAGI. CDR3: CASSYAGGGTMRAGELFF. The DNA of the CDR3 is TGTGCCAGCAGTTACGCAGGGGGGGGGACTATGCGGGCCGGGGAGCTGTTTTTT.

V and J are TRBV20-1 and TRBJ2-2, with 10 bases fitting TRBD2. This CDR3 region has 15 residues. V lost 5 bases, J lost 5 bases, and 8 bases stayed unmatched. Germline CDR1 reads DFQATT; CDR2 reads SNEGSKA (reference sequence). CDR3 in DNA: TGCAGTGCTGGCCTAGCGGGAGTAGTAACCGGGGAGCTGTTTTTT. Encoded protein: CSAGLAGVVTGELFF.

This clonotype has only a few counts. The V and J genes are TRBV20-1 and TRBJ1-1, with 8 nucleotides matching TRBD1. With 2 bases clipped from V and 1 base from J, the junction kept 3 bases outside the gene matches. Germline values: CDR1 DFQATT, CDR2 SNEGSKA (reference sequence). This CDR3 region has 14 residues. The CDR3 loop reads CSARQGAPNTEAFF. As DNA, the CDR3 is TGCAGTGCTAGACAGGGGGCTCCGAACACTGAAGCTTTCTTT.

The chain employs TRBV7-2 and TRBJ2-5, with D possibly being TRBD2 (5 bases). The CDR3 runs 13 residues. Germline loops: CDR1 SGHTA, CDR2 FQGNSA. The V gene lost 5 bases and the J gene lost 1 base, with 8 bases spanning the gap. DNA for the CDR3: TGTGCCAGCAGCCGGACTTTCCAAGAGACCCAGTACTTC. It yields the protein CASSRTFQETQYF.

V is TRBV28 and J is TRBJ2-7, with a weak D call TRBD1 (5 bases). Germline assignment: CDR1 MDHEN and CDR2 SYDVKM. The V gene lost 2 bases and the J gene lost 7 bases, with 18 bases spanning the gap. This CDR3 is built from 15 residues. The CDR3 DNA reads TGTGCCAGCAGTTTAGGTTCCAAGGGGTTAGGGGAGCAGTACTTC. It translates to CASSLGSKGLGEQYF.

The chain employs TRBV6-2 or TRBV6-3 and TRBJ1-5; D not resolved. V shed 9 bases and J shed 6 bases, with 9 bases lying between them. This CDR3 has 11 residues. In germline, CDR1 is MNHEY, CDR2 SVGEGT. CDR3 bases: TGTGCCAGTAGCGATGGTCAGCCCCAGCATTTT. It is translated as CASSDGQPQHF.

This clonotype has more than one count but fewer than ten. The genes are TRBV11-2 and TRBJ2-7; D may be TRBD1 (5 bases). CDR1 is SGHAT, CDR2 FQNNGV, per germline. The CDR3 is 19 residues long. V lost 0 bases and J 2 bases, leaving 23 bases between the germline ends. This CDR3 is CASSLEGVNRNRYPYEQYF. DNA for the CDR3: TGTGCCAGCAGCTTAGAAGGGGTTAACAGGAACCGATATCCCTACGAGCAGTACTTC.

This chain connects TRBV7-8 to TRBJ1-1, with D possibly being TRBD1 (5 bases). The CDR3 totals 16 residues. V lost 2 bases, J lost 4 bases, and 17 bases lay in between. Germline-derived CDR1 and CDR2 are SGHVS and FQNEAQ. The CDR3 DNA sequence: TGTGCCAGCAGCTTATCCCGGGACCCGGGGAGCACTGAAGCTTTCTTT. As protein: CASSLSRDPGSTEAFF.

This clonotype was detected only a few times. V usage is TRBV7-2 and J usage is TRBJ2-7; a possible D gene is TRBD2 (5 bases). Per the germline V gene, CDR1 is SGHTA and CDR2 is FQGNSA. The CDR3 is 14 amino acids. Trimming removed 5 bases at V and 0 bases at J, with 11 bases between. This CDR3 is CASSPGYSSYEQYF. In nucleotides, the CDR3 is TGTGCCAGCAGCCCGGGATATAGCTCCTACGAGCAGTACTTC.

The genes are TRBV6-1 and TRBJ2-5, with D perhaps given as TRBD1 or TRBD2 (7 bases each). V dropped 6 bases and J dropped 2 bases, with 16 bases sitting between them. The CDR3 covers 15 residues. Germline-derived CDR1 and CDR2 are MNHNS and SASEGT. This chain's CDR3 is CASSSQGRGQETQYF. CDR3 nucleotide sequence: TGTGCCAGCAGCTCACAGGGGAGGGGGCAAGAGACCCAGTACTTC.

This chain joins TRBV19 and TRBJ2-7; 7 bases are a match to TRBD1. In germline, CDR1 is LNHDA, CDR2 SQIVND (reference sequence). V gave up 6 bases and J gave up 2 bases; unmatched junction bases: 7. CDR3 length equals 14 residues. The CDR3 coding sequence is TGTGCCAGTAGCGATCCCGGGACAGCCTACGAGCAGTACTTC. Amino acid sequence: CASSDPGTAYEQYF.

J is TRBJ2-5 and V is TRBV30; the D is unclear. Germline V gene lookup returns CDR1 GTSNPN and CDR2 SVGIG (reference sequence). Deletions cut 2 bases from V and 2 bases from J, with 9 bases between. This CDR3 is built from 13 residues. The CDR3 DNA reads TGTGCCTGGAGTTGGGCCAGACAAGAGACCCAGTACTTC. Protein sequence: CAWSWARQETQYF.

This clonotype was observed a handful of times. The chain links TRBV30 to TRBJ2-7, with 9 bases lining up with TRBD1. Germline assignment: CDR1 GTSNPN and CDR2 SVGIG (reference sequence). V shed 7 bases, J shed 6 bases, and the junction held 13 bases outside the gene matches. The CDR3 loop spans 14 amino acids. The CDR3 DNA sequence: TGTGCCTTCCTCCCGTGGACAGGGGTGGGCGAGCAGTACTTC. Translation: CAFLPWTGVGEQYF.